Below are 9 T cell receptor beta chains sequenced from a single sample in a study of patients and donors after allogeneic stem cell transplantation. Each CDR3 protein is one row after TCRdb ran MiXCR on the RT-PCR reads. Among some 960,000 distinct CDR3 sequences listed, 18% were seen once. Sequencing input: blood, either unsorted or a sorted T cell fraction (not recorded which). The receptor set was obtained from a human donor who was either an allogeneic HSCT recipient or a stem cell or donor lymphocyte infusion donor (not recorded which). It is not recorded whose cells these are; they may come from a transplant donor.

This clonotype came up a few times. The V gene is TRBV12-3 or TRBV12-4, the J gene TRBJ1-2; D might be TRBD1 (6 bases). There are 14 residues in the CDR3. V was cut by 2 bases and J by 5 bases, with 12 bases left in between. CDR3 loop: CASSLQQGAYGYTF. As DNA, the CDR3 is TGTGCCAGCAGTTTACAACAGGGCGCGTATGGCTACACCTTC.

This clonotype was found a few times. V and J are TRBV4-1 and TRBJ1-3; maybe TRBD1 (6 bases). The CDR3 is 17 residues long. V gave up 0 bases and J gave up 0 bases, with 12 bases separating them. Looked up from germline, CDR1 is MGHRA and CDR2 is YSYEKL. The CDR3 here is CASSQDKGRGSGNTIYF. The CDR3 DNA reads as TGCGCCAGCAGCCAAGATAAGGGCAGGGGCTCTGGAAACACCATATATTTT.

This clonotype is a singleton in its sample. V and J are TRBV3-1 and TRBJ2-3; D possibly matches TRBD1 or TRBD2 (5 bases each). The CDR3 contains 15 residues. Trimming left V 3 bases short and J 2 bases short, with 12 bases between. Per germline, CDR1 LGHDT and CDR2 YNNKEL (reference sequence). The CDR3 region has the DNA TGTGCCAGCAGCCAGATAGTGGGGGTCACAGATACGCAGTATTTT. Its protein is CASSQIVGVTDTQYF.

This clonotype was counted at least ten times. The V and J genes are TRBV12-3 or TRBV12-4 and TRBJ1-1; the D is unclear. Deletions cut 4 bases from V and 1 base from J, with 4 bases between. The length of the CDR3 is 12 residues. The CDR3 sequence is CASSWSNTEAFF. In DNA, the CDR3 is TGTGCCAGCAGTTGGTCGAACACTGAAGCTTTCTTT.

V and J are TRBV12-3 or TRBV12-4 and TRBJ2-7, with unresolved D. The CDR3 has 11 amino acids. V lost 4 bases to trimming and J lost 12 bases, with 13 bases between them. The CDR3 DNA is TGTGCCAGCAGTTCCCCCAAGGGCCTGTACTTC. Amino acid sequence: CASSSPKGLYF.

This clonotype was counted only a few times. The CDR3 DNA is TGCAGTGCTGGCAATGAATATAGCAATCAGCCCCAGCATTTT. Its protein product is CSAGNEYSNQPQHF. V usage is TRBV20-1 and J usage is TRBJ1-5; unclear D gene. Germline V CDR1 and CDR2: DFQATT, SNEGSKA (reference sequence). The CDR3 extends over 14 amino acids. Trimming took 5 bases from V and 0 from J, leaving 11 bases between them.

This clonotype was seen only a few times. The rearrangement links TRBV12-3 or TRBV12-4 to TRBJ2-7; 7 bases are a match to TRBD2. After removal of 6 bases from V and 3 bases from J, the junction contained 5 bases not matched to a gene. This CDR3 contains 13 residues. The CDR3, as DNA: TGTGCCAGCAGCTACCAGCGGGACTACGAGCAGTACTTC. Residues: CASSYQRDYEQYF.

This clonotype turned up a few times. V usage is TRBV4-2 and J usage is TRBJ2-3; D not certain. CDR3 size: 15 residues. The germline V gene has CDR1 LGHNA and CDR2 YNFKEQ. Trimming stripped 0 bases from V and 3 bases from J, with 10 bases between. DNA of the CDR3: TGTGCCAGCAGCCAAGATGGCCTCGGGACAGATACGCAGTATTTT. Translated: CASSQDGLGTDTQYF.

This clonotype was seen a few times. This chain connects TRBV7-3 to TRBJ1-1; the D is unclear. CDR3 length equals 15 residues. V shed 0 bases and J shed 3 bases, with 11 bases lying between them. CDR1 SGHTA and CDR2 FQGTGA come from the germline V gene. The DNA of the CDR3 is TGTGCCAGCAGCTTAACTGGCAGCTCCTACACTGAAGCTTTCTTT. Its protein product is CASSLTGSSYTEAFF.